The rows below give T cell receptor beta chains drawn from one sample of a study of shared clonotypes between healthy human individuals. Data came from immunoSEQ multiplex PCR; TCRdb stores just in-frame clones and leaves some out. Of 2.3 million or so clones listed, over 90% are singletons. The source material was naive CD4+ T cells from PBMCs. These receptors came from a man aged 18-30 years in good health. Some clones in this sample may be carry-over from other donors' samples. Each CDR3 is given with its conserved first and last residue.

cdr3_aa	j_call	v_call
CASTPGQGRGGYTF	TRBJ1-2	TRBV28
CASSLLGPPGELFF	TRBJ2-2	TRBV7-2
CASRRDSAQYF	TRBJ2-3	TRBV28
CASSPLSGSYEQYF	TRBJ2-7	TRBV7-6
CASSPTERFGETQYF	TRBJ2-5	TRBV7-8
CASNRPQETQYF	TRBJ2-5	TRBV2
CASSSQGRNTEAFF	TRBJ1-1	TRBV28
CASSFGFRLFDTGELFF	TRBJ2-2	TRBV5-1
CAWAGQSFTDTQYF	TRBJ2-3	TRBV30
CASKSLAEWRETQYF	TRBJ2-5	TRBV27
CASSGTGGYEKLFF	TRBJ1-4	TRBV5-1
CASAGQHYGYTF	TRBJ1-2	TRBV27
CASSLRGRELSEQFF	TRBJ2-1	TRBV7-3
CAISETIGNNLYEQYF	TRBJ2-7	TRBV10-3
CASSLYDRRYGYTF	TRBJ1-2	TRBV28
CASSVERSSYNEQFF	TRBJ2-1	TRBV2
CASVLRQGPYEAFF	TRBJ1-1	TRBV7-8
CASTTKGGNTEAFF	TRBJ1-1	TRBV5-4
CASSKRLGGVETQYF	TRBJ2-5	TRBV2
CASSLGLAGSEQFF	TRBJ2-1	TRBV7-2
CATSRGRVNQPQHF	TRBJ1-5	TRBV15
CASRTARGEKLFF	TRBJ1-4	TRBV6-5
CASSYEGAGGVAFF	TRBJ1-1	TRBV6-5
CASSPAAGASQGEQYF	TRBJ2-7	TRBV5-1
CASSLAGSGANVLTF	TRBJ2-6	TRBV28
CASSSDRRSGANVLTF	TRBJ2-6	TRBV7-6
CASSAIGGGGTQYF	TRBJ2-3	TRBV9
CAISDWREGANEQFF	TRBJ2-1	TRBV10-3
CASSQNSGYEQYF	TRBJ2-7	TRBV4-3
CASSVPGYTF	TRBJ1-2	TRBV2
CASSQEDLVPYGYTF	TRBJ1-2	TRBV7-9
CASSSGQGYGYTF	TRBJ1-2	TRBV7-2
CASSLRGRGLAVRETQYF	TRBJ2-5	TRBV11-2
CASSPTGVHYGYTF	TRBJ1-2	TRBV28
CAISPSAGRTYEQYF	TRBJ2-7	TRBV10-3
CASSPQTAYTGELFF	TRBJ2-2	TRBV6-1
CASSFEGVYSYNEQFF	TRBJ2-1	TRBV27
CASSSYSSVSEQYF	TRBJ2-7	TRBV6-1
CASSPQGYEQYF	TRBJ2-7	TRBV28
CASSARGGRAGEQYF	TRBJ2-7	TRBV9
CAGLAESYNEQFF	TRBJ2-1	TRBV2
CASRLLRQGRRGYTF	TRBJ1-2	TRBV11-2
CASSQDRMNTEAFF	TRBJ1-1	TRBV14
CASKERQGINQPQHF	TRBJ1-5	TRBV6-1